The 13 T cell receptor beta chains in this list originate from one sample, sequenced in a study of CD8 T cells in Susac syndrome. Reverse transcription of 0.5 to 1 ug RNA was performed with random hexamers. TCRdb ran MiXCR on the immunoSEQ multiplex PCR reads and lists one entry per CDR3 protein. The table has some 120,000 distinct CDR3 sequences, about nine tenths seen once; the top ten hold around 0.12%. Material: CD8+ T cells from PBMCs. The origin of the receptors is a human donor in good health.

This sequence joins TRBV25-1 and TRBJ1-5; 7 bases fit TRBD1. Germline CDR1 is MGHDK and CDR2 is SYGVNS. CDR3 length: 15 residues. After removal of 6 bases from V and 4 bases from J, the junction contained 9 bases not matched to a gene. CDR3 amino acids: CASSVTGEPNQPQHF. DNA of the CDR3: TGTGCCAGCAGCGTCACAGGGGAGCCTAATCAGCCCCAGCATTTT.

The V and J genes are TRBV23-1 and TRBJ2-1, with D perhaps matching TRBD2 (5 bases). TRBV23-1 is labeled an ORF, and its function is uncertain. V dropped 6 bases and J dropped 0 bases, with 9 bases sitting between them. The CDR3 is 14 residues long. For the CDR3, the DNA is TGCGCCAGCAGGGATGGGAGCTCCTACAATGAGCAGTTCTTC. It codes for CASRDGSSYNEQFF.

CDR3 residues: CSAEGLLSGELFF. CDR3 bases: TGCAGTGCAGAAGGGTTATTAAGCGGGGAGCTGTTTTTT. V usage is TRBV20-1 and J usage is TRBJ2-2; D not certain. This CDR3 region has 13 residues. Trimming shortened V by 6 bases and J by 7 bases, and 15 bases separated the two germline ends. CDR1 is DFQATT and CDR2 is SNEGSKA in the germline V gene (reference sequence).

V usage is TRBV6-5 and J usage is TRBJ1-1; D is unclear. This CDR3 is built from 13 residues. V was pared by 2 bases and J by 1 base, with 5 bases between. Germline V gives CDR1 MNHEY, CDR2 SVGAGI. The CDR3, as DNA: TGTGCCAGCAGTTACGCTGCGAACACTGAAGCTTTCTTT. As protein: CASSYAANTEAFF.

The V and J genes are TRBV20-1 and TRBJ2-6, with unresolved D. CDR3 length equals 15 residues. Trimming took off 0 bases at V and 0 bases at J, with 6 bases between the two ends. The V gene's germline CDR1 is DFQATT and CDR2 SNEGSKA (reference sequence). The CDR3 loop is CSARDADSGANVLTF. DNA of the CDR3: TGCAGTGCTAGAGATGCGGACTCTGGGGCCAACGTCCTGACTTTC.

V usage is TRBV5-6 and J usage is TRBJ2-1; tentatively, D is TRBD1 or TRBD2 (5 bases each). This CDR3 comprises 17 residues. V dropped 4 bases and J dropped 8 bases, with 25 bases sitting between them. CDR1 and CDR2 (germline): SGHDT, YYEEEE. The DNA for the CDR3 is TGTGCCAGCAGCCCTTCTCGGTCCGGACCTCGGGGCGATGAGCAGTTCTTC. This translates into CASSPSRSGPRGDEQFF.

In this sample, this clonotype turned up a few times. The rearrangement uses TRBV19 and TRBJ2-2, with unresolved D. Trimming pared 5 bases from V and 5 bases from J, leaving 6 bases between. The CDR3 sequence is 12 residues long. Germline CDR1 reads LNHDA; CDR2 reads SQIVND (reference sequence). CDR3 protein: CASSLGTGELFF. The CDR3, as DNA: TGTGCCAGTAGTCTCGGGACCGGGGAGCTGTTTTTT.

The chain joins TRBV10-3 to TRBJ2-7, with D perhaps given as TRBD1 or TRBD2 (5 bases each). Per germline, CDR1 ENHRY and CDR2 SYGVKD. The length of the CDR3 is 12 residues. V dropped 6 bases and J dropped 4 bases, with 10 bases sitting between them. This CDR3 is CAIRAGGYEQYF. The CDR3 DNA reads TGTGCCATCAGAGCTGGGGGTTACGAGCAGTACTTC.

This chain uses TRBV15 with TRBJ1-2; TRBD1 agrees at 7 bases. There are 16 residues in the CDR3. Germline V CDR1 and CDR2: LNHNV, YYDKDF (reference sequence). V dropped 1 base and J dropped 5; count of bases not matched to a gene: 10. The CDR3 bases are TGTGCCACCAGCAGAGGTGGGACAGCGGAGAGATATGGCTACACCTTC. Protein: CATSRGGTAERYGYTF.

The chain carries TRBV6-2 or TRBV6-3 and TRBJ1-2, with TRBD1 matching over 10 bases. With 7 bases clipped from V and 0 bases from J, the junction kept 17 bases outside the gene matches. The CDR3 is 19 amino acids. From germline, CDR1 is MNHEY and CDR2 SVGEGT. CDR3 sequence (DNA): TGTGCCAGCACCAGCGGACCGGGACAGGGGCTTCTATCTAACTATGGCTACACCTTC. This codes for CASTSGPGQGLLSNYGYTF.

The DNA for the CDR3 is TGTGCCAGTACCCCCACCCAGGGTTACACTGAAGCTTTCTTT. Amino acids: CASTPTQGYTEAFF. V and J are TRBV19 and TRBJ1-1, with a possible D match to TRBD1 (5 bases). Trimming pared 7 bases from V and 3 bases from J, leaving 15 bases between. Germline V gene data show CDR1 as LNHDA and CDR2 as SQIVND (reference sequence). The CDR3 is made up of 14 amino acids.

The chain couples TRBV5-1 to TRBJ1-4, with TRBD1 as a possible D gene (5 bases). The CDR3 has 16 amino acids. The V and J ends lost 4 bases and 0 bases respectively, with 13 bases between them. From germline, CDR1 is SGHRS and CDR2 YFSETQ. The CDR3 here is CASSTSGVSTNEKLFF. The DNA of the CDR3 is TGCGCCAGCAGCACCTCGGGGGTATCAACTAATGAAAAACTGTTTTTT.

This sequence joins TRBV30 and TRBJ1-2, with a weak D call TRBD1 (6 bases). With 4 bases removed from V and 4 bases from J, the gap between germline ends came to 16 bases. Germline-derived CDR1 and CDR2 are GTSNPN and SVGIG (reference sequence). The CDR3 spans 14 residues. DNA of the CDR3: TGTGCCTGGACCACGGGGGGGCTTGGCTATGGCTACACCTTC. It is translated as CAWTTGGLGYGYTF.